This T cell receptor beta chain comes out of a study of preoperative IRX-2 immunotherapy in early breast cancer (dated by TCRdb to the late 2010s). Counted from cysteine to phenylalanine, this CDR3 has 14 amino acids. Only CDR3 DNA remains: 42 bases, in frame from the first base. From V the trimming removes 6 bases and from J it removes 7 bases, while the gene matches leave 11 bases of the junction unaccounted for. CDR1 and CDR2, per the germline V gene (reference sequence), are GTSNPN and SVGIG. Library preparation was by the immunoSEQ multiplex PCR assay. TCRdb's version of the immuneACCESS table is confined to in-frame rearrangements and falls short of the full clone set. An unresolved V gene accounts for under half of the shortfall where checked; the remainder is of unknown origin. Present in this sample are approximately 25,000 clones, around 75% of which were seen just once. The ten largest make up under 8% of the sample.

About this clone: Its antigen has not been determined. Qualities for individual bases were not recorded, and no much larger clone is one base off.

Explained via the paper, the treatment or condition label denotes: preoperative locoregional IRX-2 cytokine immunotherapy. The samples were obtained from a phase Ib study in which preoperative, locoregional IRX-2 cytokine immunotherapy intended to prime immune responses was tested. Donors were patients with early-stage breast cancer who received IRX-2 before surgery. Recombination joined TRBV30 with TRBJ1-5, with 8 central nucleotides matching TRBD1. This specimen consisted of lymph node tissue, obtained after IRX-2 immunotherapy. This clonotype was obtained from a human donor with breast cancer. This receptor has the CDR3 CACSWQGAGQPQHF. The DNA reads TGTGCCTGCTCTTGGCAGGGGGCGGGACAGCCCCAGCATTTT.